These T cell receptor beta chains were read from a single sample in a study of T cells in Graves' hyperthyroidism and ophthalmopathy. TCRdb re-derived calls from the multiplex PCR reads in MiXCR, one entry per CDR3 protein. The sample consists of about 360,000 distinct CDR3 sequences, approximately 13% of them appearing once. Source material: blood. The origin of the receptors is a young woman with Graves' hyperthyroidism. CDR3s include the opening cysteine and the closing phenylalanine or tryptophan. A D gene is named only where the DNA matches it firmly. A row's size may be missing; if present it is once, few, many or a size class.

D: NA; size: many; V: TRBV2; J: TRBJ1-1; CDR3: CASTGQGKENTEAFF; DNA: TGTGCCAGCACTGGGCAGGGAAAAGAGAACACTGAAGCTTTCTTT
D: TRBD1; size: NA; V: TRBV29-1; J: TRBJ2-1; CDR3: CSTKTGGSYNEQFF; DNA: TGCAGCACCAAGACAGGGGGCTCCTACAATGAGCAGTTCTTC
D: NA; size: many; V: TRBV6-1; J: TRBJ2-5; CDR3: CASSLLPGRRQETQYF; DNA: TGTGCCAGCAGTTTGCTCCCGGGACGGAGACAAGAGACCCAGTACTTC
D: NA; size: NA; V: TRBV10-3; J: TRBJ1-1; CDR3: CAISESSGVRTEAFF; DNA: TGTGCCATCAGTGAGTCTTCAGGGGTGCGCACTGAAGCTTTCTTT
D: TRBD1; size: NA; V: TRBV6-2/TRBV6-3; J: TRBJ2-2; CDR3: CASRPGTGDTGELFF; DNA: TGTGCCAGCAGACCCGGGACAGGTGACACCGGGGAGCTGTTTTTT
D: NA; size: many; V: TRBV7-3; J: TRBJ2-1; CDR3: CASSLGTFNEQFF; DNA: TGTGCCAGCAGCCTTGGGACTTTCAATGAGCAGTTCTTC
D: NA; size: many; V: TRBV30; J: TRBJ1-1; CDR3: CAWKVGGTEAFF; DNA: TGTGCCTGGAAGGTAGGCGGCACTGAAGCTTTCTTT
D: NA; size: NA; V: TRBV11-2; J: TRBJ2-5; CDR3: CASSPSRQETQYF; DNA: TGTGCCAGCAGTCCTAGCAGACAAGAGACCCAGTACTTC
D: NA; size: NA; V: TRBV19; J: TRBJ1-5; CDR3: CASSLGTERSQPQHF; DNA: TGTGCCAGTAGTCTGGGGACGGAACGTAGTCAGCCCCAGCATTTT
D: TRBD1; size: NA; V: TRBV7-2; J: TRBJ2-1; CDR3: CASSGQVVNNEHFF; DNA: TGTGCCAGCAGTGGACAGGTCGTTAACAATGAGCATTTCTTC
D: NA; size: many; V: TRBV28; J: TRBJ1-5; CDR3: CASSLDSPDQPQHF; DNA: TGTGCCAGCAGTTTGGACAGCCCGGATCAGCCCCAGCATTTT
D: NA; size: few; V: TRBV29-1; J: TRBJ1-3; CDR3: CSASPTGNTIYF; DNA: TGCAGCGCCTCACCCACTGGAAACACCATATATTTT
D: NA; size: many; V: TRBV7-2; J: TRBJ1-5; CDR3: CASSLVRDQPQHF; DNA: TGTGCCAGCAGCTTAGTCAGGGATCAGCCCCAGCATTTT
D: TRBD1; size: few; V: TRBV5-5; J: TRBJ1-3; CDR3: CASSAGTGIGNTIYF; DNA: TGTGCCAGCAGCGCGGGGACAGGGATCGGGAACACCATATATTTT
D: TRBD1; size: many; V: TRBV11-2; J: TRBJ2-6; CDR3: CASSRGQTSGANVLTF; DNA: TGTGCCAGCAGCCGGGGACAGACCTCTGGGGCCAACGTCCTGACTTTC
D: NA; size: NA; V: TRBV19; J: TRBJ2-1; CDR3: CASSTLSGPSYNEQFF; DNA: TGTGCCAGTAGTACGTTGAGCGGGCCATCCTACAATGAGCAGTTCTTC
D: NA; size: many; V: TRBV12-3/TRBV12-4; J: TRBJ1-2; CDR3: CASSLRVKDGYTF; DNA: TGTGCCAGCAGTTTAAGGGTTAAGGATGGCTACACCTTC
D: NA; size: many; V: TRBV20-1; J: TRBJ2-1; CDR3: CSAADLYNEQFF; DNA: TGCAGTGCTGCGGACCTATACAATGAGCAGTTCTTC
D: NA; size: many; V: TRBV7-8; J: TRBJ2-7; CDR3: CASSLASGPSYEQYF; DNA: TGTGCCAGCAGCTTAGCGTCCGGGCCCTCCTACGAGCAGTACTTC
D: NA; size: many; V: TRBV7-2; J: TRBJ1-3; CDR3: CASSVGLDSGNTIYF; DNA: TGTGCCAGCAGCGTGGGACTGGACTCTGGAAACACCATATATTTT
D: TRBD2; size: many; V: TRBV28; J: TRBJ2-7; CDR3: CASSPGGRGLLYEQYF; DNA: TGTGCCAGCAGTCCGGGCGGGAGGGGGCTCCTTTACGAGCAGTACTTC
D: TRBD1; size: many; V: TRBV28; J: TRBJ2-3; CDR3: CASTDPGQDLTTQYF; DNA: TGTGCCAGCACCGATCCGGGACAGGACTTGACTACGCAGTATTTT
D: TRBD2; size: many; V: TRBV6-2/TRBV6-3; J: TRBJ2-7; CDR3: CASSSPRAGVRYEQYF; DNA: TGTGCCAGCAGTTCCCCTAGGGCGGGAGTCCGGTACGAGCAGTACTTC
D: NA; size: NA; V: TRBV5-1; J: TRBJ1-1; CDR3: CASSRVLNTEAFF; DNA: TGCGCCAGCAGCAGAGTCCTGAACACTGAAGCTTTCTTT
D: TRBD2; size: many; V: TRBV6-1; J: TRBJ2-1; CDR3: CAIGGLAGVTDEQFF; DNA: TGTGCCATTGGAGGACTAGCGGGAGTAACGGATGAGCAGTTCTTC
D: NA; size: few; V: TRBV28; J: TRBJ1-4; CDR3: CASSFSLQTPTNEKLFF; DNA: TGTGCCAGCAGTTTTTCGCTCCAGACGCCTACTAATGAAAAACTGTTTTTT
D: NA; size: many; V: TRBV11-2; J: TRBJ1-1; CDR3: CASSSIGGITEAFF; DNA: TGTGCCAGCAGCTCCATCGGGGGGATCACTGAAGCTTTCTTT
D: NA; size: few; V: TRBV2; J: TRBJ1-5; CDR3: CASSEGLAGNQPQHF; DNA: TGTGCCAGCAGTGAGGGGTTAGCGGGCAATCAGCCCCAGCATTTT
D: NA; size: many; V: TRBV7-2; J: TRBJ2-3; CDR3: CASSPLEHSRDTQYF; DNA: TGTGCCAGCAGCCCACTCGAACACTCCCGAGATACGCAGTATTTT
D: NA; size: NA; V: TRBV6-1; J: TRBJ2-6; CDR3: CASRLLGGSKNSGANVLTF; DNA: TGTGCCAGCAGACTCTTGGGGGGCTCCAAAAACTCTGGGGCCAACGTCCTGACTTTC
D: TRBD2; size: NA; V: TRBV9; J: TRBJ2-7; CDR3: CASSVGSREHYEQYF; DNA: TGTGCCAGCAGCGTAGGTTCGCGGGAGCACTACGAGCAGTACTTC
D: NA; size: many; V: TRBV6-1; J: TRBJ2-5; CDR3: CASSEYGETQYF; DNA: TGTGCCAGCAGTGAATATGGGGAGACCCAGTACTTC
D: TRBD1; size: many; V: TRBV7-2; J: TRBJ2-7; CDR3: CASSPAIDRAYEQYF; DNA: TGTGCCAGCAGCCCGGCGATTGACAGGGCTTACGAGCAGTACTTC
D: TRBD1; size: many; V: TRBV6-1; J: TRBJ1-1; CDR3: CASCPDRGNTEAFF; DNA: TGTGCCAGCTGCCCGGACAGGGGGAACACTGAAGCTTTCTTT
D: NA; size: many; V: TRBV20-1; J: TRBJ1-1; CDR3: CLRVAPSQLNTEAFF; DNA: TGCCTTCGGGTTGCCCCATCACAACTGAACACTGAAGCTTTCTTT
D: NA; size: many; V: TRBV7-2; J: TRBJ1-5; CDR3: CASSLGWKNQPQHF; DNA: TGTGCCAGCAGCTTAGGGTGGAAAAATCAGCCCCAGCATTTT
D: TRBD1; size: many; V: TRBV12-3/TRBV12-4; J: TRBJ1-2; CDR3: CASSSSGGVGNGYTF; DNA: TGTGCCAGCAGTTCGTCAGGGGGCGTCGGGAATGGCTACACCTTC
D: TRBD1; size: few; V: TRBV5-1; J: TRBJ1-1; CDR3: CASSPRPGQGRGNTEAFF; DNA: TGCGCCAGCAGCCCCCGTCCGGGACAGGGGAGGGGAAACACTGAAGCTTTCTTT
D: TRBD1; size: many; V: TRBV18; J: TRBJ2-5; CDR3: CASSPSGQGVSGQETQYF; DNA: TGTGCCAGCTCACCATCGGGACAGGGGGTGTCGGGCCAAGAGACCCAGTACTTC
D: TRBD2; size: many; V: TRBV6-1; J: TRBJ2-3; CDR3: CASRGLAGNGGTDTQYF; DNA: TGTGCCAGCCGGGGGCTAGCGGGGAATGGGGGGACAGATACGCAGTATTTT
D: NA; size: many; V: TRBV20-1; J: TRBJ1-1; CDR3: CSAPETILEDTEAFF; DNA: TGCAGTGCCCCCGAAACAATTCTGGAGGACACTGAAGCTTTCTTT
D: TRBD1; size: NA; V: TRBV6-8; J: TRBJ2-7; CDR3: CATHDRAHSYEQYF; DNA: TGTGCCACCCACGACAGGGCTCACTCCTACGAGCAGTACTTC
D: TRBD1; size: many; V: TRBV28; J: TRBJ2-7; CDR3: CASRSRTGGLLEQYF; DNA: TGTGCCAGCAGGTCGAGGACAGGGGGACTCCTCGAGCAGTACTTC
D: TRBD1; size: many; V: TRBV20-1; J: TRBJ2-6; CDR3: CSARDRSSSGANVLTF; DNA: TGCAGTGCTCGGGACAGGTCGAGCTCTGGGGCCAACGTCCTGACTTTC
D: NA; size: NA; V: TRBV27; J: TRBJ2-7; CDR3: CASRSRDRLYEQYF; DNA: TGTGCCAGCAGATCGCGGGACAGACTCTACGAGCAGTACTTC
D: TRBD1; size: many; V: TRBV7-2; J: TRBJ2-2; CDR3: CASSQNRGTGNTGELFF; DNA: TGTGCCAGCAGCCAAAATAGGGGGACAGGGAACACCGGGGAGCTGTTTTTT
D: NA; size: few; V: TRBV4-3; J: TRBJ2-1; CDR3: CASSQGVSSYNEQFF; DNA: TGCGCCAGCAGCCAAGGGGTTAGCTCCTACAATGAGCAGTTCTTC
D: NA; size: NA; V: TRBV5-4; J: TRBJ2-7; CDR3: CASSHASRISYEQYF; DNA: TGTGCCAGCAGCCACGCGTCCCGGATCTCCTACGAGCAGTACTTC
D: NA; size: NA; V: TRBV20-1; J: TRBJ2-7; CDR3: CSARVLQGYEQYF; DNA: TGCAGTGCTAGAGTTCTACAGGGCTACGAGCAGTACTTC
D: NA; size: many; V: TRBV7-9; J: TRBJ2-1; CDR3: CASSSTGTYNEQFF; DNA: TGTGCCAGCAGCTCAACCGGGACCTACAATGAGCAGTTCTTC
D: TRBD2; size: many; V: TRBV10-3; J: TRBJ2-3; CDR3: CATSGLVDDTQYF; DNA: TGTGCCACCTCGGGACTAGTAGATGATACGCAGTATTTT
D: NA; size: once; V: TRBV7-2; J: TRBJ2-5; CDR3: CASSPRMDPPGGTQYF; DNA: TGTGCCAGCAGCCCCCGAATGGACCCCCCAGGCGGGACCCAGTACTTC
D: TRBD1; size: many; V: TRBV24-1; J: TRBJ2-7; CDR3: CATSDSGTGGYEQYF; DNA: TGTGCCACCAGTGATTCTGGGACAGGGGGGTACGAGCAGTACTTC
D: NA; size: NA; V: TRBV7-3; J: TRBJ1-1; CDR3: CASSIQVRNTEAFF; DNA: TGTGCCAGCAGCATCCAGGTCAGGAACACTGAAGCTTTCTTT
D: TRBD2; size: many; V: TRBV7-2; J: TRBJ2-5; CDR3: CASSFNSGGAGETQYF; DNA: TGTGCCAGCAGCTTTAATAGCGGGGGGGCCGGAGAGACCCAGTACTTC
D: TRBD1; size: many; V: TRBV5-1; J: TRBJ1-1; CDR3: CASSLGQGKPMNTEAFF; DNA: TGCGCCAGCAGCTTGGGACAGGGGAAACCGATGAACACTGAAGCTTTCTTT
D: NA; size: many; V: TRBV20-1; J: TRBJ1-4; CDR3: CSALPLTLMPEEKLFF; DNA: TGCAGTGCTCTACCACTTACCCTTATGCCTGAGGAAAAACTGTTTTTT
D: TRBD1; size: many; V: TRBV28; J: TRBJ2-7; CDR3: CASSLLRQGAFYEQYF; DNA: TGTGCCAGCAGTCTCCTCAGGCAGGGGGCATTCTACGAGCAGTACTTC
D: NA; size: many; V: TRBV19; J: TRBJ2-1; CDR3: CASRRDSMTSYNEQFF; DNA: TGTGCCAGTAGAAGGGACTCTATGACATCCTACAATGAGCAGTTCTTC
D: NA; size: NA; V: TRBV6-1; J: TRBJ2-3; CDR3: CASRKKGPWEDTQYF; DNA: TGTGCCAGCAGGAAGAAGGGCCCATGGGAGGATACGCAGTATTTT